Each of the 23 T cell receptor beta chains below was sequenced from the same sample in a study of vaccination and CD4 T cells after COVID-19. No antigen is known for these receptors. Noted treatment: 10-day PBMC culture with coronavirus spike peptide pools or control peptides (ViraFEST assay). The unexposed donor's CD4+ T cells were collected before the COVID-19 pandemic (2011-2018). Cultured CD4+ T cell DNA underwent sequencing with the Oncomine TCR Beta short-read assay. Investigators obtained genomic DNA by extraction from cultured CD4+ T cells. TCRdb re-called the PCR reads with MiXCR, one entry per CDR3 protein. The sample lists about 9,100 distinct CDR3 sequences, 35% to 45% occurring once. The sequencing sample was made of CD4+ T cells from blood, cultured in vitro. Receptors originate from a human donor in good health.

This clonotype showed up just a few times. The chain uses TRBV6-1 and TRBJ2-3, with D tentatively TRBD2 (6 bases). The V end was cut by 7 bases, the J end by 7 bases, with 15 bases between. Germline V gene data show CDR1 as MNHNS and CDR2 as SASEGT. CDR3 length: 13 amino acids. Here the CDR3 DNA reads TGTGCCAGCAAGGAGCTAGCGAGGCATACGCAGTATTTT. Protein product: CASKELARHTQYF.

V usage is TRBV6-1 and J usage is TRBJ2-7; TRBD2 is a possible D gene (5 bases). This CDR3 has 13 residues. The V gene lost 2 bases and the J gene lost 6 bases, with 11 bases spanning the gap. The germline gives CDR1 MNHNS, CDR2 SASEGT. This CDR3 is CASSESLGSEQYF. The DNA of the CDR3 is TGTGCCAGCAGTGAATCGTTAGGGAGCGAGCAGTACTTC.

The CDR3 DNA is TGTGCCAGCAGTGATCCCGCCTCTTTGACTAGCGGGAGGTGGGACAATGAGCAGTTCTTC. Translated, it gives CASSDPASLTSGRWDNEQFF. The chain carries TRBV6-1 and TRBJ2-1; 13 nucleotides line up with TRBD2. Trimming at V came to 3 bases and at J to 5 bases, leaving 16 bases not matched to a gene. Looked up from germline, CDR1 is MNHNS and CDR2 is SASEGT. The CDR3 is made up of 20 amino acids.

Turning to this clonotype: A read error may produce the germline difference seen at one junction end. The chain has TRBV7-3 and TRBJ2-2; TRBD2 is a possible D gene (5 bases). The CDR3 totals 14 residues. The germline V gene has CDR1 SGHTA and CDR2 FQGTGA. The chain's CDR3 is CVSSLLGGTGELFF. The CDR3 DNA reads TGTGTCAGCAGCTTACTTGGAGGCACCGGGGAGCTGTTTTTT. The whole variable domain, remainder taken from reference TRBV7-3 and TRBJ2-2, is GAGVSQTPSNKVTEKGKYVELRCDPISGHTALYWYRQSLGQGPEFLIYFQGTGAADDSGLPNDRFFAVRPEGSVSTLKIQRTERGDSAVYLCVSSLLGGTGELFFGEGSRLTVL.

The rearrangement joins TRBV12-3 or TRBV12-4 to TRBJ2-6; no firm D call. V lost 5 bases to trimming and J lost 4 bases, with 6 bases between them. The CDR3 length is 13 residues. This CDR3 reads CASSRLGANVLTF. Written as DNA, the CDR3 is TGTGCCAGCAGTCGCCTGGGGGCCAACGTCCTGACTTTC.

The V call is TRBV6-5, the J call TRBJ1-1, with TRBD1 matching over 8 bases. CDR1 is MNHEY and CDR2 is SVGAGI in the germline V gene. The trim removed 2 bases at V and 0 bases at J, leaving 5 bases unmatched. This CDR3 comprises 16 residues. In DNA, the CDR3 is TGTGCCAGCAGTTACCAGTCAGGGGGCCTGAACACTGAAGCTTTCTTT. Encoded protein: CASSYQSGGLNTEAFF.

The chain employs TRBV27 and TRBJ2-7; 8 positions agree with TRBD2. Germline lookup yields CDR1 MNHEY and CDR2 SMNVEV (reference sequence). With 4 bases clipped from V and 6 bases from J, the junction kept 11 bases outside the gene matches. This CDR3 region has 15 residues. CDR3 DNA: TGTGCCAGCAGTTCACTCCGGGAGGGGTTTCGCGAGCAGTACTTC. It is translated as CASSSLREGFREQYF.

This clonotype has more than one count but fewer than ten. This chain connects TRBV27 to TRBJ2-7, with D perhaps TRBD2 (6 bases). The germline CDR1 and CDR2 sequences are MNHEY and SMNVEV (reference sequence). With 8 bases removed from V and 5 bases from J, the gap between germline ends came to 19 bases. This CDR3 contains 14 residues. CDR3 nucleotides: TGTGCCAGCCGCCGGGCTAGCGAATCTCACGAGCAGTACTTC. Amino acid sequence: CASRRASESHEQYF.

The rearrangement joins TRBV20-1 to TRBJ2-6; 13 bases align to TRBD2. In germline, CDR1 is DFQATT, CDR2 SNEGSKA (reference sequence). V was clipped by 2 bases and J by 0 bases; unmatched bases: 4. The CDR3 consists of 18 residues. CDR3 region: CSARSGTSGTSGANVLTF. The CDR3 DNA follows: TGCAGTGCTAGATCCGGGACTAGCGGGACCTCTGGGGCCAACGTCCTGACTTTC.

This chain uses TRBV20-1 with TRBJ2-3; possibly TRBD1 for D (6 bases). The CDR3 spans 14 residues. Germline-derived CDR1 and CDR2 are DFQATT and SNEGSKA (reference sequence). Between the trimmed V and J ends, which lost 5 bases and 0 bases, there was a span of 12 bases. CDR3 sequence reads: CSAWDKTSTDTQYF. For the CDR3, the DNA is TGCAGTGCTTGGGACAAAACTAGCACAGATACGCAGTATTTT.

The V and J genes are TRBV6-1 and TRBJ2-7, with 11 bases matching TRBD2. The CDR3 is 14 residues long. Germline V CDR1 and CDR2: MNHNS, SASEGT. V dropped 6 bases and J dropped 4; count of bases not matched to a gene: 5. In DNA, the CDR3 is TGTGCCAGCAGGCTAGCGGGAGGACCGTACGAGCAGTACTTC. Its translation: CASRLAGGPYEQYF.

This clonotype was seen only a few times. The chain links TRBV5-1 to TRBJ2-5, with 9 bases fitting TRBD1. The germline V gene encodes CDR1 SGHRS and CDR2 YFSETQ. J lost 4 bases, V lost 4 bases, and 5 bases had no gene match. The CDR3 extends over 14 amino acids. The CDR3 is CASSDKQGAETQYF. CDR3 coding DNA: TGCGCCAGCAGCGACAAACAGGGGGCAGAGACCCAGTACTTC.

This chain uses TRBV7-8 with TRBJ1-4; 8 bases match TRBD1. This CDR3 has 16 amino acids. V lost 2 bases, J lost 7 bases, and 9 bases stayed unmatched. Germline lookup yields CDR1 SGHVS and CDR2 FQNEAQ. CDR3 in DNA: TGTGCCAGCAGCTTATATTTGGCAGGGGGCAGTGAAAAACTGTTTTTT. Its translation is CASSLYLAGGSEKLFF. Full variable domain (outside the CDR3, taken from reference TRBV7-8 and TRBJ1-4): GAGVSQSPRYKVAKRGQDVALRCDPISGHVSLFWYQQALGQGPEFLTYFQNEAQLDKSGLPSDRFFAERPEGSVSTLKIQRTQQEDSAVYLCASSLYLAGGSEKLFFGSGTQLSVL.

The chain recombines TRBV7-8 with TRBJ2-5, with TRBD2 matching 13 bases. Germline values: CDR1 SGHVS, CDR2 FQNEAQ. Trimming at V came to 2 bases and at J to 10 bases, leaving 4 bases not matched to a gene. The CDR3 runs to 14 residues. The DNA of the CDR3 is TGTGCCAGCAGCTTACGGACTAGCGGGAGCGACCAGTACTTC. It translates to CASSLRTSGSDQYF.

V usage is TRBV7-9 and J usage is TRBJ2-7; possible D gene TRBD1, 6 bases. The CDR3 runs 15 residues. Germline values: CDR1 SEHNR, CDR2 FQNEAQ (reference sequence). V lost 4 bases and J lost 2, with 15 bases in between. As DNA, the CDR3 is TGTGCCAGCAGCTCGACCGACAGGACCCCCTACGAGCAGTACTTC. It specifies CASSSTDRTPYEQYF.

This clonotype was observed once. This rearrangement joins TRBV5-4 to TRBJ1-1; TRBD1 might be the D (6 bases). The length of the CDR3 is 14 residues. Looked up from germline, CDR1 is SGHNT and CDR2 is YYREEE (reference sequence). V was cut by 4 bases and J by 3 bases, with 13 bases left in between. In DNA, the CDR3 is TGTGCCAGCAGCCGACAGGACGATTACACTGAAGCTTTCTTT. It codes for CASSRQDDYTEAFF.

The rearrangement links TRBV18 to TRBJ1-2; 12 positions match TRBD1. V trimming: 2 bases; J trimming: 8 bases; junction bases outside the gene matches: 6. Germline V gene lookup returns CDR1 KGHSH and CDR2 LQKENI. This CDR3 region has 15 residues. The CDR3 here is CASSPTGDRGPGYTF. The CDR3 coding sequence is TGTGCCAGCTCACCAACTGGGGACAGGGGGCCGGGCTACACCTTC.

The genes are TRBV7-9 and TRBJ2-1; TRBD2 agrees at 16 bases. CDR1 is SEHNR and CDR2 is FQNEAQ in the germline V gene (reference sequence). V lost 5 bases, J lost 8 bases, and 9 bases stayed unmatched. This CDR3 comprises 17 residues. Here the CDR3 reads CASSLSGTSGRGDEQFF. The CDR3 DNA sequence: TGTGCCAGCAGCCTTAGCGGGACTAGCGGGAGGGGGGATGAGCAGTTCTTC.

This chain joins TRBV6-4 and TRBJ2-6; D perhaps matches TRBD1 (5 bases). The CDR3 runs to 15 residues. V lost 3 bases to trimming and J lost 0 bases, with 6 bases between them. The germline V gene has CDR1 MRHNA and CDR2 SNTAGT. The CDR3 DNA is TGTGCCAGCAGTGAGGACATCTCTGGGGCCAACGTCCTGACTTTC. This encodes CASSEDISGANVLTF.

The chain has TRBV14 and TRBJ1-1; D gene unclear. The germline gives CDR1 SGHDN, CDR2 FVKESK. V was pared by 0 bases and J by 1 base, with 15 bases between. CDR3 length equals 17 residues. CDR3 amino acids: CASSQEGVHWGNTEAFF. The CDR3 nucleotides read TGTGCCAGCAGCCAAGAAGGCGTTCACTGGGGGAACACTGAAGCTTTCTTT. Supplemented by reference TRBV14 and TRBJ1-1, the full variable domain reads EAGVTQFPSHSVIEKGQTVTLRCDPISGHDNLYWYRRVMGKEIKFLLHFVKESKQDESGMPNNRFLAERTGGTYSTLKVQPAELEDSGVYFCASSQEGVHWGNTEAFFGQGTRLTVV.

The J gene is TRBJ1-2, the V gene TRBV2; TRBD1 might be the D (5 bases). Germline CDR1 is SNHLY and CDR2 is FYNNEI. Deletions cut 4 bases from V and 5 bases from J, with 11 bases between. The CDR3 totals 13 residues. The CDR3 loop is CASSGGVTYGYTF. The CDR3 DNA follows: TGTGCCAGCAGTGGAGGGGTCACTTATGGCTACACCTTC.

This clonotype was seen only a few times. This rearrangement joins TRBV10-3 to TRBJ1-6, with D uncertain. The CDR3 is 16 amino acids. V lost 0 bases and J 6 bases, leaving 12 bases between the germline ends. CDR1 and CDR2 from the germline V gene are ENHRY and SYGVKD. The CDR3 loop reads CAISESNRGTNSPLHF. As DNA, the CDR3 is TGTGCCATCAGTGAGTCTAACCGGGGTACTAATTCACCCCTCCACTTT.

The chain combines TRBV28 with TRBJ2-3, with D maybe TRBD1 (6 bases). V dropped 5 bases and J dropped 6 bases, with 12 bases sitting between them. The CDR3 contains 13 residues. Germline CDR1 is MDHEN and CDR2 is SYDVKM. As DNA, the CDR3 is TGTGCCAGCAGTGGGGGCAGTTCCGATACGCAGTATTTT. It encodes CASSGGSSDTQYF.